This TCR beta chain is drawn from a study of Graves' ophthalmopathy and Graves' hyperthyroidism. Amplification from RNA transcripts yielded the TCR beta CDR3 regions. First-round RT-PCR relied on HTBI primers, and a second-round multiplex PCR came next. In TCRdb, the multiplex PCR reads were re-called with MiXCR into one record per CDR3 protein. Of a few hundred thousand distinct CDR3 sequences in the sample, 17% were seen once. Hyperthyroidism was classified as stable if no ophthalmopathy occurred within 18 months of follow-up. The V end lost 5 bases, the J end lost 0 bases, and 14 bases lay between the germline ends. Germline loops: CDR1 MNHNS, CDR2 SASEGT. This CDR3 comprises 15 residues.

Material: peripheral blood. V and J are TRBV6-1 and TRBJ2-7; D assignment may be TRBD1 or TRBD2 (5 bases each). This sequence originates from an adult woman with stable Graves' hyperthyroidism. The CDR3 here is CASSRRDANSYEQYF. CDR3 bases: TGTGCCAGCAGTAGAAGGGACGCGAACTCCTACGAGCAGTACTTC.